The 26 T cell receptor beta chains reported below all come from one sample, sequenced in a study of shared clonotypes between healthy human individuals. Only in-frame clones appear in the TCRdb table, and some are missing; sequencing was by immunoSEQ multiplex PCR. Of 2,500,000 or so clones in the sample, roughly 92% were seen once. The sequenced sample consisted of naive CD4+ T cells from PBMCs. The subset is: CD45RA+ positively selected. These receptors were obtained from a young man in good health. Some clones in this sample may be carry-over from other donors' samples.

The rearrangement links TRBV7-2 to TRBJ1-1; D gene uncertain. This CDR3 has 15 amino acids. The germline V gene encodes CDR1 SGHTA and CDR2 FQGNSA. Between the trimmed V and J ends, which lost 5 bases and 2 bases, there was a span of 15 bases. CDR3 in amino acids: CASSPTALSNTEAFF. CDR3 coding DNA: TGTGCCAGCAGCCCTACGGCTCTTTCCAACACTGAAGCTTTCTTT.

The rearrangement uses TRBV7-9 and TRBJ1-2; perhaps TRBD1 as D (5 bases). CDR1 is SEHNR and CDR2 is FQNEAQ in the germline V gene (reference sequence). The CDR3 runs to 15 residues. V gave up 1 base and J gave up 1 base, with 10 bases separating them. CDR3 in amino acids: CASSLVDGHNYGYTF. CDR3 coding DNA: TGTGCCAGCAGCTTAGTTGACGGACATAACTATGGCTACACCTTC.

The rearrangement joins TRBV6-1 to TRBJ2-3, with TRBD2 as a possible D gene (6 bases). The CDR3 is 14 amino acids. V lost 6 bases to trimming and J lost 3 bases, with 13 bases between them. Germline values: CDR1 MNHNS, CDR2 SASEGT. The CDR3 protein is CASSHGTVTDTQYF. DNA of the CDR3: TGTGCCAGCAGCCACGGGACTGTTACAGATACGCAGTATTTT.

V gene TRBV27 combines with J gene TRBJ1-4, with 7 bases identical to TRBD1. This CDR3 is 17 amino acids long. V shed 3 bases, J shed 8 bases, and the junction held 15 bases outside the gene matches. Germline loops: CDR1 MNHEY, CDR2 SMNVEV (reference sequence). The CDR3 protein is CASSLYWDSASREKLFF. In nucleotides, the CDR3 is TGTGCCAGCAGTTTGTATTGGGACAGTGCGTCCCGGGAAAAACTGTTTTTT.

CDR3 sequence (DNA): TGCGCCAGCAGTCAACGCCCTTCGTTGTCAGTGAGCAGAGACACCGGGGAGCTGTTTTTT. Its protein product is CASSQRPSLSVSRDTGELFF. The rearrangement joins TRBV23-1 to TRBJ2-2, with D unclear. TRBV23-1 is designated an ORF whose function remains uncertain. With 2 bases removed from V and 3 bases from J, the gap between germline ends came to 25 bases. The CDR3 has 20 amino acids.

The chain combines TRBV4-1 with TRBJ1-5, with TRBD1 matching over 7 bases. V was clipped by 4 bases and J by 4 bases; unmatched bases: 1. The V gene's germline CDR1 is MGHRA and CDR2 YSYEKL. CDR3 length equals 13 residues. The CDR3 DNA follows: TGCGCCAGCAGCCGGGGACAGAATCAGCCCCAGCATTTT. Amino acids: CASSRGQNQPQHF.

CDR3: CASSKWGLTDTQYF. The CDR3 coding sequence is TGTGCCAGCAGCAAGTGGGGGTTGACAGATACGCAGTATTTT. The chain couples TRBV5-5 to TRBJ2-3; possibly TRBD1 or TRBD2 for D (5 bases each). Trimming stripped 4 bases from V and 3 bases from J, with 12 bases between. CDR1 is SGHKS, CDR2 YYEKEE, per germline (reference sequence). CDR3 size: 14 residues. The whole variable domain, filled in from reference TRBV5-5 and TRBJ2-3, reads DAGVTQSPTHLIKTRGQQVTLRCSPISGHKSVSWYQQVLGQGPQFIFQYYEKEERGRGNFPDRFSARQFPNYSSELNVNALLLGDSALYLCASSKWGLTDTQYFGPGTRLTVL.

The CDR3 protein is CAWSVSPTSKSSYEQYF. The CDR3 coding sequence is TGTGCCTGGAGTGTATCTCCGACTAGTAAGAGCTCCTACGAGCAGTACTTC. The chain carries TRBV30 and TRBJ2-7, with D maybe TRBD2 (6 bases). Germline V gives CDR1 GTSNPN, CDR2 SVGIG (reference sequence). V dropped 0 bases and J dropped 0 bases, with 18 bases sitting between them. The CDR3 runs 17 residues.

The V and J genes are TRBV5-1 and TRBJ2-2, with D tentatively TRBD2 (6 bases). This CDR3 spans 18 amino acids. Trimming took off 2 bases at V and 3 bases at J, with 20 bases between the two ends. Looked up from germline, CDR1 is SGHRS and CDR2 is YFSETQ. CDR3 DNA: TGCGCCAGCAGCTTAATCGGGAGCGGGCCTACCTACACCGGGGAGCTGTTTTTT. The encoded protein is CASSLIGSGPTYTGELFF.

The J gene is TRBJ1-2, the V gene TRBV5-1; D possibly corresponds to TRBD1 (5 bases). Trimming took 4 bases from V and 0 from J, leaving 13 bases between them. Per the germline V gene, CDR1 is SGHRS and CDR2 is YFSETQ. The CDR3 spans 15 residues. The CDR3 sequence: CASSPGGAANYGYTF. The CDR3 DNA sequence: TGCGCCAGCAGCCCGGGTGGGGCCGCTAACTATGGCTACACCTTC.

The chain is built from TRBV19 and TRBJ2-5; 7 bases line up with TRBD1. V lost 6 bases to trimming and J lost 3 bases; unmatched junction nucleotides: 4. The CDR3 sequence is 13 residues long. CDR1 is LNHDA and CDR2 is SQIVND in the germline V gene (reference sequence). The CDR3 reads CASRPTGEETQYF. CDR3 sequence (DNA): TGTGCCAGTAGACCAACAGGGGAAGAGACCCAGTACTTC.

V usage is TRBV15 and J usage is TRBJ2-2; either TRBD1 or TRBD2 may fit D (6 bases each). Trimming shortened V by 7 bases and J by 1 base, and 10 bases separated the two germline ends. The germline gives CDR1 LNHNV, CDR2 YYDKDF (reference sequence). CDR3 length equals 14 residues. Here the CDR3 DNA reads TGTGCCACCACCAGGGGACTGAACACCGGGGAGCTGTTTTTT. As protein: CATTRGLNTGELFF.

The chain's CDR3 is CASSLPRRTNEKLFF. The DNA for the CDR3 is TGCGCCAGCAGCCTACCGAGGAGAACTAATGAAAAACTGTTTTTT. The genes are TRBV5-1 and TRBJ1-4; D gene uncertain. Germline CDR1 and CDR2: SGHRS and YFSETQ. The CDR3 runs 15 residues. V was pared by 4 bases and J by 1 base, with 11 bases between.

In the case of this clone: Other nucleotide sequences in the sample specify the same CDR3. This chain connects TRBV28 to TRBJ1-4, with D possibly being TRBD1 (6 bases). Trimming took 3 bases from V and 9 from J, leaving 11 bases between them. This CDR3 region has 13 residues. Germline V gene sequence: CDR1 MDHEN, CDR2 SYDVKM. The CDR3 loop is CASSFGGGQKLFF. The CDR3 region has the DNA TGTGCCAGCAGTTTCGGTGGGGGGCAAAAACTGTTTTTT.

This sequence joins TRBV28 and TRBJ2-1; no firm D call. Germline values: CDR1 MDHEN, CDR2 SYDVKM. V was shortened by 1 base and J by 1 base, with 8 bases between the two germline ends. The CDR3 is made up of 15 amino acids. The DNA for the CDR3 is TGTGCCAGCAGTTTATCCCTTGGGTCCTACAATGAGCAGTTCTTC. Amino acid sequence: CASSLSLGSYNEQFF.

The chain joins TRBV27 to TRBJ1-3; TRBD1 matches at 7 bases. Germline V gene data show CDR1 as MNHEY and CDR2 as SMNVEV (reference sequence). Trimming cost V 10 bases and J 3 bases; bases outside gene matches: 9. The CDR3 extends over 14 amino acids. CDR3 protein: CATGQVTSGNTIYF. The CDR3 DNA is TGTGCCACCGGACAGGTAACGAGTGGAAACACCATATATTTT.

The rearrangement links TRBV7-9 to TRBJ2-3; D gene uncertain. Germline-derived CDR1 and CDR2 are SEHNR and FQNEAQ (reference sequence). Trimming pared 2 bases from V and 3 bases from J, leaving 21 bases between. This CDR3 contains 18 residues. The CDR3 DNA reads TGTGCCAGCAGCTTACAATATCGCCCGAACTCAGCGACAGATACGCAGTATTTT. Protein sequence: CASSLQYRPNSATDTQYF.

Comments on this clone: One end of the junction varies from germline; a read error may be responsible. V is TRBV29-1 and J is TRBJ1-2; TRBD1 matches at 7 bases. The CDR3 has 13 residues. CDR1 is SQVTM and CDR2 is ANQGSEA in the germline V gene. CDR3 in DNA: TGCAGCGCCGGGACAGTAGCTAACCATGGCTACACCTTC. Protein product: CSAGTVANHGYTF.

About this clone: Additional DNA sequences in this sample encode the identical CDR3. The rearrangement joins TRBV9 to TRBJ2-2; 11 nucleotides agree with TRBD2. CDR3 length: 16 amino acids. Germline V gene sequence: CDR1 SGDLS, CDR2 YYNGEE. Losses at the gene ends were 0 bases for V and 5 bases for J; bases not matched to a gene: 3. The CDR3 loop reads CASSVGLAGGTGELFF. In nucleotides, the CDR3 is TGTGCCAGCAGCGTAGGGCTAGCGGGAGGAACCGGGGAGCTGTTTTTT.

The sample holds one count of this clone. The genes are TRBV6-5 and TRBJ2-1, with 11 bases aligning to TRBD2. The CDR3 loop spans 13 amino acids. Germline assignment: CDR1 MNHEY and CDR2 SVGAGI. V shed 8 bases, J shed 12 bases, and the junction held 9 bases outside the gene matches. In DNA form, the CDR3 reads TGTGCCAGCGGGCTAGCGGGAGGTAGTGGGCAGTTCTTC. Translation: CASGLAGGSGQFF.

This clone was counted a single time. This same CDR3 is encoded by further DNA sequences in the sample. V is TRBV30 and J is TRBJ2-7; D remains unclear. Germline CDR1 reads GTSNPN; CDR2 reads SVGIG (reference sequence). This CDR3 contains 11 residues. V was clipped by 2 bases and J by 4 bases, with 6 bases between them. This CDR3 is CAWSSTYEQYF. CDR3 nucleotides: TGTGCCTGGAGTTCAACTTACGAGCAGTACTTC.

The chain recombines TRBV5-5 with TRBJ2-7, with 8 positions matching TRBD1. J gave up 2 bases and V 4 bases, and 5 bases lay outside the gene matches. The length of the CDR3 is 14 residues. CDR1 and CDR2 (germline): SGHKS, YYEKEE (reference sequence). The CDR3 nucleotides read TGTGCCAGCAGCACCGGACAGGGACCCTACGAGCAGTACTTC. Amino acids: CASSTGQGPYEQYF.

V and J are TRBV27 and TRBJ2-1, with unresolved D. The CDR3 is 16 residues long. Trimming took 5 bases from V and 0 from J, leaving 14 bases between them. In germline, CDR1 is MNHEY, CDR2 SMNVEV (reference sequence). For the CDR3, the DNA is TGTGCCAGCAGTCACAATTTCCTGGGCTCCTACAATGAGCAGTTCTTC. This gives the protein CASSHNFLGSYNEQFF.

The chain is built from TRBV4-2 and TRBJ1-1; D gene ambiguous. From germline, CDR1 is LGHNA and CDR2 YNFKEQ. V shed 4 bases and J shed 0 bases, with 12 bases lying between them. The CDR3 contains 15 residues. CDR3 loop: CASSPRSGLNTEAFF. CDR3 bases: TGTGCCAGCAGCCCCCGGAGTGGACTGAACACTGAAGCTTTCTTT.

This clone has a single count. V and J are TRBV2 and TRBJ2-5, with D uncertain. V was cut by 8 bases and J by 2 bases, with 12 bases left in between. The germline V gene encodes CDR1 SNHLY and CDR2 FYNNEI. This CDR3 has 13 residues. In DNA form, the CDR3 reads TGTGCCAGCCCTCGGAGTCCTCAAGAGACCCAGTACTTC. This encodes CASPRSPQETQYF.

The J gene is TRBJ2-5, the V gene TRBV7-2, with D possibly TRBD2 on 5 matching bases. The ends were cut back, 1 base at V and 5 bases at J, with 11 bases in the middle. The CDR3 loop spans 14 amino acids. The germline CDR1 and CDR2 sequences are SGHTA and FQGNSA. This CDR3 reads CASSLVRVQETQYF. CDR3 sequence (DNA): TGTGCCAGCAGCTTAGTGAGGGTGCAGGAGACCCAGTACTTC.